Listed here are 20 T cell receptor beta chains from one sample, sequenced in a study of T cells after yellow fever vaccination. TCRdb re-analysed the 5' RACE reads in MiXCR, keeping a single row per CDR3 protein. The sample comprises approximately 340,000 distinct CDR3 sequences, 8.7% of which are singletons, and roughly 18% rests with the top ten. Source: PBMCs, taken on the day of the first yellow fever vaccination. These receptors all stem from a man between 18 and 35 years old who received the YFV17D yellow fever vaccine.

The chain recombines TRBV24-1 with TRBJ2-5, with D perhaps TRBD1 or TRBD2 (5 bases each). V was trimmed by 5 bases and J by 3 bases, leaving 21 bases between them. The CDR3 loop spans 17 amino acids. Germline V gene sequence: CDR1 KGHDR, CDR2 SFDVKD. CDR3 sequence: CATSGGTTLEKEETQYF. The CDR3 bases are TGTGCCACCAGTGGGGGGACCACCTTAGAGAAGGAAGAGACCCAGTACTTC.

This clonotype turned up a few times. The chain has TRBV4-3 and TRBJ2-5; D uncertain. Deletions cut 0 bases from V and 5 bases from J, with 10 bases between. Germline V gene lookup returns CDR1 LGHNA and CDR2 YSLEER. The CDR3 consists of 14 residues. CDR3 in amino acids: CASSQERPPETQYF. CDR3 bases: TGCGCCAGCAGCCAAGAGAGGCCTCCGGAGACCCAGTACTTC.

This rearrangement joins TRBV12-3 or TRBV12-4 to TRBJ2-4; D uncertain. The CDR3 sequence is 14 residues long. The ends were cut back, 5 bases at V and 3 bases at J, with 11 bases in the middle. CDR3 coding DNA: TGTGCCAGCAGTCTAGAGACTGTCAAAAACATTCAGTACTTC. It is translated as CASSLETVKNIQYF.

CDR3 loop: CAWCRTSTDTQYF. The CDR3 DNA sequence: TGTGCCTGGTGTCGAACAAGCACAGATACGCAGTATTTT. The J gene is TRBJ2-3, the V gene TRBV30; D remains ambiguous. The CDR3 totals 13 residues. V was clipped by 5 bases and J by 0 bases, with 9 bases between them. Germline CDR1 is GTSNPN and CDR2 is SVGIG (reference sequence). Drawing the rest from reference TRBV30 and TRBJ2-3, the complete variable domain is SQTIHQWPATLVQPVGSPLSLECTVEGTSNPNLYWYRQAAGRGLQLLFYSVGIGQISSEVPQNLSASRPQDRQFILSSKKLLLSDSGFYLCAWCRTSTDTQYFGPGTRLTVL.

The rearrangement uses TRBV21-1 and TRBJ2-7; TRBD1, the table's D call, was not compared with the DNA. TRBV21-1 is tagged as a pseudogene. The CDR3 spans 16 residues. The CDR3 loop reads CASNKRGDRGLLEQYV. The CDR3 coding sequence is TGTGCCAGCAACAAAAGAGGGGACAGGGGGCTTTTAGAGCAGTACGTC.

This clonotype appeared a few times. The V gene is TRBV5-1, the J gene TRBJ1-1, with 7 bases lining up with TRBD1. V was clipped by 4 bases and J by 11 bases; unmatched bases: 8. CDR3 length equals 12 residues. Germline V lookup: CDR1 SGHRS, CDR2 YFSETQ. CDR3 DNA sequence: TGCGCCAGCAGCCGGGACAGTGGTTTTGCTTTCTTT. Protein sequence: CASSRDSGFAFF.

The chain joins TRBV9 to TRBJ1-2; TRBD1 agrees at 8 bases. The CDR3 loop spans 13 amino acids. Germline assignment: CDR1 SGDLS and CDR2 YYNGEE. V lost 3 bases to trimming and J lost 6 bases; unmatched junction nucleotides: 4. For the CDR3, the DNA is TGTGCCAGCAGCGACCTGACAGGGGATGGCTACACCTTC. This gives the protein CASSDLTGDGYTF.

In DNA, the CDR3 is TGTGCCAGCAGCTTACGGCGAGAGGGGGAGGGCTACACCTTC. Its protein is CASSLRREGEGYTF. The chain combines TRBV5-4 with TRBJ1-2; D perhaps matches TRBD1 (6 bases). Trimming removed 2 bases from V and 8 bases from J, with 16 bases in between. CDR3 length equals 14 residues. CDR1 and CDR2 (germline): SGHNT, YYREEE (reference sequence).

This clonotype has just a few counts. The V gene is TRBV5-1, the J gene TRBJ2-7; TRBD1 matches 8 bases. CDR1 is SGHRS, CDR2 YFSETQ, per germline. V shed 3 bases, J shed 6 bases, and the junction held 5 bases outside the gene matches. The CDR3 totals 13 residues. CDR3 region: CASSSGGSSEQYF. The CDR3 DNA reads as TGCGCCAGCAGCTCAGGGGGCTCCAGCGAGCAGTACTTC.

This clonotype has just a few counts. The chain joins TRBV9 to TRBJ2-1; 11 nucleotides line up with TRBD1. V gave up 4 bases and J gave up 9 bases; unmatched junction bases: 6. CDR1 and CDR2 from the germline V gene are SGDLS and YYNGEE. The CDR3 has 14 amino acids. In nucleotides, the CDR3 is TGTGCCAGCAGCCCGTGGACAGGGGGCGGTGAGCAGTTCTTC. This translates into CASSPWTGGGEQFF.

The chain joins TRBV19 to TRBJ1-5; no definite D call. CDR1 and CDR2 from the germline V gene are LNHDA and SQIVND (reference sequence). The CDR3 contains 15 residues. Trimming left V 4 bases short and J 0 bases short, with 10 bases between. The CDR3 reads CASSTFLYSNQPQHF. DNA of the CDR3: TGTGCCAGTAGTACCTTCCTCTATAGCAATCAGCCCCAGCATTTT.

In its sample, this clonotype was seen a few times. The chain joins TRBV7-2 to TRBJ1-5; D is uncertain. V lost 2 bases to trimming and J lost 1 base, with 9 bases between them. Germline V gene sequence: CDR1 SGHTA, CDR2 FQGNSA. The CDR3 loop spans 15 amino acids. CDR3 amino acids: CASSLSFSSNQPQHF. The CDR3 nucleotides read TGTGCCAGCAGCTTATCCTTCTCGAGCAATCAGCCCCAGCATTTT.

This clonotype turned up a few times. V gene TRBV19 combines with J gene TRBJ2-7, with D possibly being TRBD1 (5 bases). Germline assignment: CDR1 LNHDA and CDR2 SQIVND (reference sequence). This CDR3 is built from 15 residues. Trimming stripped 3 bases from V and 3 bases from J, with 15 bases between. CDR3 residues: CASSMVQAGYYEQYF. The CDR3 bases are TGTGCCAGTAGTATGGTACAGGCTGGGTACTACGAGCAGTACTTC.

The rearrangement joins TRBV6-2 or TRBV6-3 to TRBJ1-2; no reliable D call. Germline loops: CDR1 MNHEY, CDR2 SVGEGT. The CDR3 is made up of 14 amino acids. V was clipped by 5 bases and J by 5 bases, with 15 bases between them. CDR3 sequence reads: CASSPDLQRYGYTF. The CDR3 coding sequence is TGTGCCAGCAGTCCCGATCTCCAGAGATATGGCTACACCTTC.

This clonotype was detected a few times. The rearrangement uses TRBV7-6 and TRBJ2-5; no firm D call. Trimming left V 1 base short and J 5 bases short, with 14 bases between. This CDR3 region has 15 residues. Germline CDR1 SGHVS, CDR2 FNYEAQ. The CDR3: CASSLESPFKETQYF. Written as DNA, the CDR3 is TGTGCCAGCAGCTTAGAATCCCCATTCAAGGAGACCCAGTACTTC.

There are many counts of this clonotype. The V call is TRBV7-2, the J call TRBJ1-1; no reliable D call. V was shortened by 4 bases and J by 3 bases, with 0 bases between the two germline ends. Germline loops: CDR1 SGHTA, CDR2 FQGNSA. The CDR3 sequence is 10 residues long. The CDR3 nucleotides are TGTGCCAGCAGCTACACTGAAGCTTTCTTT. This translates into CASSYTEAFF.

This clonotype was counted a few times. The chain joins TRBV12-3 or TRBV12-4 to TRBJ1-2; D might be TRBD1 (5 bases). Trimming removed 4 bases from V and 5 bases from J, with 17 bases in between. The CDR3 contains 15 residues. The CDR3 is CASSSNDGPGYGYTF. The CDR3 DNA sequence: TGTGCCAGCAGTTCAAACGACGGGCCAGGGTATGGCTACACCTTC.

At least ten counts were recorded for this clonotype. The chain uses TRBV12-3 or TRBV12-4 and TRBJ1-2; tentative D call: TRBD1 (5 bases). The CDR3 covers 15 residues. The V and J ends lost 5 bases and 6 bases respectively, with 19 bases between them. CDR3: CASSGDSPLGDGYTF. In nucleotides, the CDR3 is TGTGCCAGCAGTGGTGACAGCCCCCTGGGAGATGGCTACACCTTC.

This clonotype was found a few times. The DNA of the CDR3 is TGTGCCAGCCGGCGACAGGGCTTCGGCTATGGCTACACCTTC. It translates to CASRRQGFGYGYTF. The chain employs TRBV6-1 and TRBJ1-2, with 7 bases matching TRBD1. V shed 8 bases, J shed 4 bases, and the junction held 10 bases outside the gene matches. The CDR3 consists of 14 residues. Germline assignment: CDR1 MNHNS and CDR2 SASEGT.

V usage is TRBV6-2 or TRBV6-3 and J usage is TRBJ2-7; D gene ambiguous. Between the trimmed V and J ends, which lost 4 bases and 2 bases, there was a span of 9 bases. The CDR3 has 13 residues. Germline V gives CDR1 MNHEY, CDR2 SVGEGT. CDR3 protein: CASSSHIPYEQYF. As DNA, the CDR3 is TGTGCCAGCAGTTCCCACATTCCCTACGAGCAGTACTTC.